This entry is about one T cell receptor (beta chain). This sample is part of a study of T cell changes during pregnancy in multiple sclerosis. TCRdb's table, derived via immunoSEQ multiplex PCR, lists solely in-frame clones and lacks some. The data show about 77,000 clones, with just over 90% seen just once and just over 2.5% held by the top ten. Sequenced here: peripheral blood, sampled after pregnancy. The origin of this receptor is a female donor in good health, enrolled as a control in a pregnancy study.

As DNA, the CDR3 is TGTGCCAGTAGGATGGGGCCGGCGCAGTATTTT. Its translation is CASRMGPAQYF. The chain joins TRBV19 to TRBJ2-3, with a weak D call TRBD1 (5 bases). CDR3 length: 11 residues. Trimming removed 6 bases at V and 10 bases at J, with 11 bases between. CDR1 is LNHDA, CDR2 SQIVND, per germline (reference sequence).